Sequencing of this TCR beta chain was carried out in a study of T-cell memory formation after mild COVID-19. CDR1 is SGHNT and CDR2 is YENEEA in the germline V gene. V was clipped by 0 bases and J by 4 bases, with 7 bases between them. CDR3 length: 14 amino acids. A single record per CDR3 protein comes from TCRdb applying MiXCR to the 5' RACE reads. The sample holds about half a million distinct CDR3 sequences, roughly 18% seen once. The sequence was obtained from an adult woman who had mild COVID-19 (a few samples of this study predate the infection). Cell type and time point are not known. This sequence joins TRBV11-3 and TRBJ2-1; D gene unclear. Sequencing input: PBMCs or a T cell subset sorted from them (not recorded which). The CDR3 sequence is CASSLDPFYNEQFF. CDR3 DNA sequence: TGTGCCAGCAGCTTAGATCCGTTTTACAATGAGCAGTTCTTC.